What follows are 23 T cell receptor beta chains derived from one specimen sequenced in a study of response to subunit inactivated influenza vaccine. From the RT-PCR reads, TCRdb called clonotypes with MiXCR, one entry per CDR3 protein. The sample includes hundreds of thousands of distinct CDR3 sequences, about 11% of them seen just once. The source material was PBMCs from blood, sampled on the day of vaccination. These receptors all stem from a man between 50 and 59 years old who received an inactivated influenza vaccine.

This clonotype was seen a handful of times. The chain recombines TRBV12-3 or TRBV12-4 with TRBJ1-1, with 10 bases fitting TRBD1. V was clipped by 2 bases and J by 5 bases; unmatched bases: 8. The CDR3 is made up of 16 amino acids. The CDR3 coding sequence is TGTGCCAGCAGTTTAATGACAGGACAGGGGGGGACTGAAGCTTTCTTT. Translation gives CASSLMTGQGGTEAFF.

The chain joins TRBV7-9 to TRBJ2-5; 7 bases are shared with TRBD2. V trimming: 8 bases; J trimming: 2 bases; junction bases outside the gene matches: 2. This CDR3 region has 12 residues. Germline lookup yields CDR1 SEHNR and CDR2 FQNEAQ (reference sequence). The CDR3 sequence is CASGGLQETQYF. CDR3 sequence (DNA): TGTGCCAGCGGGGGACTACAAGAGACCCAGTACTTC. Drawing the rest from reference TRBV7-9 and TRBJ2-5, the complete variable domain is DTGVSQNPRHKITKRGQNVTFRCDPISEHNRLYWYRQTLGQGPEFLTYFQNEAQLEKSRLLSDRFSAERPKGSFSTLEIQRTEQGDSAMYLCASGGLQETQYFGPGTRLLVL.

DNA for the CDR3: TGCAGTGCCAGTTGGATAGGGGACACTGAAGCTTTCTTT. Its protein is CSASWIGDTEAFF. This sequence joins TRBV20-1 and TRBJ1-1; TRBD1 is a possible D gene (5 bases). Trimming cost V 6 bases and J 3 bases, with 14 bases left between them. Germline values: CDR1 DFQATT, CDR2 SNEGSKA (reference sequence). This CDR3 is 13 amino acids long.

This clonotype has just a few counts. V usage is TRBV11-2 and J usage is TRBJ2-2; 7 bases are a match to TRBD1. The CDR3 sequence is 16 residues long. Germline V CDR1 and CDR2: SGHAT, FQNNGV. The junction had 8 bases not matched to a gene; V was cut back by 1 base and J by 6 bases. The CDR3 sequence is CASSLGGTDLAGELFF. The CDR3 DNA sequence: TGTGCCAGCAGCTTAGGGGGGACAGATCTGGCCGGGGAGCTGTTTTTT.

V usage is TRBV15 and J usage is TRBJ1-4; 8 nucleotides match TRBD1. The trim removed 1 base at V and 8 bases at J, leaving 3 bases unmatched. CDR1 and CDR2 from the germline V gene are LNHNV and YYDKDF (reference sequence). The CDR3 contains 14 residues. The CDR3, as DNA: TGTGCCACCAGCAGAGGGACAGGGAAAGAAAAACTGTTTTTT. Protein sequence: CATSRGTGKEKLFF.

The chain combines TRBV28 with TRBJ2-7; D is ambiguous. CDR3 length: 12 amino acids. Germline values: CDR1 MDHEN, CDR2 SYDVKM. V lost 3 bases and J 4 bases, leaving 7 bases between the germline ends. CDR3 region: CASSFLTYEQYF. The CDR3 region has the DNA TGTGCCAGCAGTTTCCTGACTTACGAGCAGTACTTC.

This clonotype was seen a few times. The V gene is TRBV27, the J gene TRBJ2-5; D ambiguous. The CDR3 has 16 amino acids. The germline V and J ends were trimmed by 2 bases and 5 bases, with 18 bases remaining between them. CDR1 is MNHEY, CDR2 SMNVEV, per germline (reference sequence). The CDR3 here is CASSLRGALGSETQYF. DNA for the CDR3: TGTGCCAGCAGTTTACGAGGAGCCCTTGGTAGTGAGACCCAGTACTTC.

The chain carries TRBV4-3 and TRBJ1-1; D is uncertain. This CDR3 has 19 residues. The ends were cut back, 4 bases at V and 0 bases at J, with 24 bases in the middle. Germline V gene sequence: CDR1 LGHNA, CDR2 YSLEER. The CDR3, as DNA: TGCGCCAGCAGCCTCCGTTATGTGAAGGAAGCGGCGATGAACACTGAAGCTTTCTTT. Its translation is CASSLRYVKEAAMNTEAFF.

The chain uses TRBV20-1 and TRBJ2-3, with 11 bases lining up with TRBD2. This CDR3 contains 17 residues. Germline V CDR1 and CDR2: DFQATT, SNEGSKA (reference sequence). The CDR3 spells CRAVGGTSGLSPDTQYF. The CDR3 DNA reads TGCAGGGCGGTCGGGGGGACTAGCGGTCTCTCGCCCGATACGCAGTATTTT.

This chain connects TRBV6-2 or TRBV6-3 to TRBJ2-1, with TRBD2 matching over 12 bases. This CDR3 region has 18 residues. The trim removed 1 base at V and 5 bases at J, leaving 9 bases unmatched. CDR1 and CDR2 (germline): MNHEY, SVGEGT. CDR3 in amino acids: CASSYFQWTSGDNNEQFF. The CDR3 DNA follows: TGTGCCAGCAGTTACTTCCAGTGGACTAGCGGGGATAACAATGAGCAGTTCTTC.

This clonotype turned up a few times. Here the CDR3 DNA reads TGCAGTGCAACCATACTAGGAGGGACTAGCACAGATACGCAGTATTTT. Its translation: CSATILGGTSTDTQYF. The V call is TRBV20-1, the J call TRBJ2-3; D is perhaps TRBD2 (6 bases). Germline assignment: CDR1 DFQATT and CDR2 SNEGSKA (reference sequence). CDR3 length equals 16 residues. V was clipped by 6 bases and J by 0 bases, with 19 bases between them.

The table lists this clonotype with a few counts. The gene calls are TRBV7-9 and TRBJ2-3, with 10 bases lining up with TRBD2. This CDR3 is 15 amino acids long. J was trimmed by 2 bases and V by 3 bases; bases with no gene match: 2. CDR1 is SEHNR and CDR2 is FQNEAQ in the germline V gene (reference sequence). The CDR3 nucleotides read TGTGCCAGCAGCTTGACTAGCGGGTACACAGATACGCAGTATTTT. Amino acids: CASSLTSGYTDTQYF.

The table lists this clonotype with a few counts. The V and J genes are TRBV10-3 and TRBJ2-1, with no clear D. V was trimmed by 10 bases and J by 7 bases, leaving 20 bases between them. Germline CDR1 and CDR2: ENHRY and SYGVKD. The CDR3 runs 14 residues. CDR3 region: CATLTTYPGNEQFF. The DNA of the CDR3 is TGTGCCACCCTTACGACTTACCCCGGGAATGAGCAGTTCTTC.

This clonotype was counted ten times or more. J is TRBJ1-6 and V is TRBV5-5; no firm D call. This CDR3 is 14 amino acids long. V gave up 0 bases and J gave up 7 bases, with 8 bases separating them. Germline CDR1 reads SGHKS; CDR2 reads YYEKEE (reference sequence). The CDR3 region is CASSLGHSNSPLHF. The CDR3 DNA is TGTGCCAGCAGCTTGGGACATTCAAATTCACCCCTCCACTTT.

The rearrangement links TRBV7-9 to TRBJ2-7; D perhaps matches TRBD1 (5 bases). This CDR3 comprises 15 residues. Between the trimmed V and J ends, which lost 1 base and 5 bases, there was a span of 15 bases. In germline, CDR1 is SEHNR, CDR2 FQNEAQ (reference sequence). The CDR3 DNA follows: TGTGCCAGCAGCTTAGTGTCTAACAGGTGGAACGAGCAGTACTTC. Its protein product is CASSLVSNRWNEQYF.

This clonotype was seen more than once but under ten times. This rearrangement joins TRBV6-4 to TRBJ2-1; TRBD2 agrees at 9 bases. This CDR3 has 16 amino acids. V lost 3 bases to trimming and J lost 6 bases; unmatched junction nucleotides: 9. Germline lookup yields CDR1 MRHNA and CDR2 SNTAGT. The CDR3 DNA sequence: TGTGCCAGCAGTGATAAAGCGGGGGGCCCGCCCAATGAGCAGTTCTTC. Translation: CASSDKAGGPPNEQFF.

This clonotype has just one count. The CDR3 nucleotides are TGTGCCAGCAGCTTACAGGGTGGCATGAACACTGAAGCTTTCTTT. Its translation: CASSLQGGMNTEAFF. The rearrangement uses TRBV7-8 and TRBJ1-1; tentatively, D is TRBD1 (5 bases). V lost 2 bases to trimming and J lost 0 bases, with 10 bases between them. The germline gives CDR1 SGHVS, CDR2 FQNEAQ. This CDR3 spans 15 amino acids.

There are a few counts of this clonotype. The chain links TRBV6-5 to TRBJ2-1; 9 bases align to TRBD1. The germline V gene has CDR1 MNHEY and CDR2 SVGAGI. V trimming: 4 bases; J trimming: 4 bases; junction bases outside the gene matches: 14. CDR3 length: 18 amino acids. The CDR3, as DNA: TGTGCCAGCAGTTCTACCACAGCCGGGACAGGGTTGTACAATGAGCAGTTCTTC. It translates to CASSSTTAGTGLYNEQFF.

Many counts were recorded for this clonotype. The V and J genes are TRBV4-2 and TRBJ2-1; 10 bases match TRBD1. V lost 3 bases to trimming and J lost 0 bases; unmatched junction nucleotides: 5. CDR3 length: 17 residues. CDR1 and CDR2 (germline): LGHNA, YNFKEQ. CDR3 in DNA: TGTGCCAGCAGCCAGCGGACAGGGGGAAGCTCCTACAATGAGCAGTTCTTC. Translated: CASSQRTGGSSYNEQFF.

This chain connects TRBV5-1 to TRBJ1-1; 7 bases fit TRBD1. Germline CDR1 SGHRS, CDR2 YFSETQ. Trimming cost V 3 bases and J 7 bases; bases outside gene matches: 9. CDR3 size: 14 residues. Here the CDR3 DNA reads TGCGCCAGCAGCTGGGGACAGACTCGGGATGAAGCTTTCTTT. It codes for CASSWGQTRDEAFF.

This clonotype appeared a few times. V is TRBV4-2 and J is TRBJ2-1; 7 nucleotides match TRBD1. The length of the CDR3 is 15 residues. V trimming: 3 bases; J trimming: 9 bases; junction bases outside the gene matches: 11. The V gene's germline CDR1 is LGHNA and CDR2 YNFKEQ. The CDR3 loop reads CASSQAGTDLVEQFF. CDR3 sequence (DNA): TGTGCCAGCAGCCAGGCTGGGACAGACTTGGTTGAGCAGTTCTTC.

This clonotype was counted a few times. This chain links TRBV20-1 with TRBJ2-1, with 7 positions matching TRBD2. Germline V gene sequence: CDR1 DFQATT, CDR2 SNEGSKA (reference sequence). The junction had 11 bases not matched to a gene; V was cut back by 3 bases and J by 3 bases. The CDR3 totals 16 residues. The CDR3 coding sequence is TGCAGTGCTAGTCAGGCGGGAGCCCCATACTACAATGAGCAGTTCTTC. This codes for CSASQAGAPYYNEQFF.

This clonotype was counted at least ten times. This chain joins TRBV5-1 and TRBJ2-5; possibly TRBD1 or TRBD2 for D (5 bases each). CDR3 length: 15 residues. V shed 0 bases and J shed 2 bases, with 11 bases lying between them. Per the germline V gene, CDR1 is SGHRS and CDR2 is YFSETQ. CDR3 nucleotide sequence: TGCGCCAGCAGCTTGGGGGGGACGGTGCAAGAGACCCAGTACTTC. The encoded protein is CASSLGGTVQETQYF.